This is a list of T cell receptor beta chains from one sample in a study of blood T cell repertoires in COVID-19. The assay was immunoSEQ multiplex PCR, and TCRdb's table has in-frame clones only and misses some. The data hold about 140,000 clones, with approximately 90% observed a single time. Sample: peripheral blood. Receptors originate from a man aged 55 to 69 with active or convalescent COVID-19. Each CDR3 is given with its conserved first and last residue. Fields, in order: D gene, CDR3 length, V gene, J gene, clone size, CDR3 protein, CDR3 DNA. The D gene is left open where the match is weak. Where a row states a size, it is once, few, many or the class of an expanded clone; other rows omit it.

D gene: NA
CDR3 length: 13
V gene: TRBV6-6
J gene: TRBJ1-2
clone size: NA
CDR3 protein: CASSLTGRDGYTF
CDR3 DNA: TGTGCCAGCAGTTTAACAGGGCGGGATGGCTACACCTTC

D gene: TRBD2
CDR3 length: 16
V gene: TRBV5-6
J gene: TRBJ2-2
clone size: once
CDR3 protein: CASSLLSGGLTGELFF
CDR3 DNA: TGTGCCAGCAGCCTTCTTAGCGGGGGGCTCACAGGGGAGCTGTTTTTT

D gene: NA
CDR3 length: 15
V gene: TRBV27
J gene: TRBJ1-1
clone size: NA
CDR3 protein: CASSSLLGQISEAFF
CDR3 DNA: TGTGCCAGCAGTTCCCTACTGGGACAAATTTCCGAAGCTTTCTTT

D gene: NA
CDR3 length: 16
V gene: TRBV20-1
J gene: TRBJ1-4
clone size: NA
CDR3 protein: CSASPGVKATNEKLFF
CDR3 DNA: TGCAGTGCTAGTCCAGGGGTGAAGGCAACTAATGAAAAACTGTTTTTT

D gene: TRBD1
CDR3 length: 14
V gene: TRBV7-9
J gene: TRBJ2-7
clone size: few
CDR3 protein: CASSPPGQGAPGGF
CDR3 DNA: TGTGCCAGCAGCCCCCCGGGACAGGGAGCTCCGGGCGGCTTC

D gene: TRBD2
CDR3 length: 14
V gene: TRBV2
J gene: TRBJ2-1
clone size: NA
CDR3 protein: CASVRLAGGSEQFF
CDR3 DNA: TGTGCCAGCGTCAGACTAGCGGGAGGTAGTGAGCAGTTCTTC

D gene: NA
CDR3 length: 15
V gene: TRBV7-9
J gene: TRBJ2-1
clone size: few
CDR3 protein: CASSSTDTAYNEQFF
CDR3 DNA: TGTGCCAGCAGCTCAACGGACACAGCCTACAATGAGCAGTTCTTC

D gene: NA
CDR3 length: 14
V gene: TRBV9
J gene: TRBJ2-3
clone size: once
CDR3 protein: CASSVRTGVDTQYF
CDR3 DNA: TGTGCCAGCAGCGTCAGAACGGGTGTAGATACGCAGTATTTT

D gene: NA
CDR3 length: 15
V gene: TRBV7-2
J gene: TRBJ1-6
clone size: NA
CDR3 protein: CASSTGFGDNSPLHF
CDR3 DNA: TGTGCCAGCAGTACAGGGTTCGGAGACAATTCACCCCTCCACTTT

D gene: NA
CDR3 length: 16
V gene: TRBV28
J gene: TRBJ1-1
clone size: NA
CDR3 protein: CASSSIDTWQNTEAFF
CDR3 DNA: TGTGCCAGCAGTTCCATCGACACCTGGCAGAACACTGAAGCTTTCTTT

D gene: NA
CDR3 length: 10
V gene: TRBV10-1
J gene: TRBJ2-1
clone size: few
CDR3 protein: CATRGNEQFF
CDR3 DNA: TGCGCCACCCGCGGGAATGAGCAGTTCTTC

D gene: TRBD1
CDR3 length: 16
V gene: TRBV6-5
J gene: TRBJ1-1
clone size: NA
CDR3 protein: CASSLTGGYRNTEAFF
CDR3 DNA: TGTGCCAGCAGTTTAACAGGGGGTTATAGGAACACTGAAGCTTTCTTT

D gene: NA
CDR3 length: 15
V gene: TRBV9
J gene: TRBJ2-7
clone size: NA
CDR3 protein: CASSVGLRGGYEQYF
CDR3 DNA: TGTGCCAGCAGCGTAGGACTCAGGGGAGGGTACGAGCAGTACTTC

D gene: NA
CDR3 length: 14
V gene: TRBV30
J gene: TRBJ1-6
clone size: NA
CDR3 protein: CALDRSSYNSPLHF
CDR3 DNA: TGTGCTCTGGACAGATCCTCCTATAATTCACCCCTCCACTTT

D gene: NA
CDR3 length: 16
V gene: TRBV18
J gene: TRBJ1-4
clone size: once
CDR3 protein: CASSPVYGATNEKLFF
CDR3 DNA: TGTGCCAGCTCACCAGTATACGGTGCAACTAATGAAAAACTGTTTTTT

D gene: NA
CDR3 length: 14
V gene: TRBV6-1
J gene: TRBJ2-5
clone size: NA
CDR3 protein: CASSWRGMGETQYF
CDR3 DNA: TGTGCCAGCAGTTGGAGGGGAATGGGAGAGACCCAGTACTTC

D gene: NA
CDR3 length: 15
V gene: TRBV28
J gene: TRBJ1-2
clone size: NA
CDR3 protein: CASSYDPTANYGYTF
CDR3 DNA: TGTGCCAGCAGTTACGACCCTACAGCTAACTATGGCTACACCTTC

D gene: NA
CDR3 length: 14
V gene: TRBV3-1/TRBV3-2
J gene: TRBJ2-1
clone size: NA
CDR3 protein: CASSHRGAYNEQFF
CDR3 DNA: TGTGCCAGCAGCCACAGGGGGGCCTATAATGAGCAGTTCTTC

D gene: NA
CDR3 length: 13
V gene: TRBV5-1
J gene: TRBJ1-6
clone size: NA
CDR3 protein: CASSGGENSPLHF
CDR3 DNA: TGCGCCAGCAGTGGAGGGGAAAATTCACCCCTCCACTTT

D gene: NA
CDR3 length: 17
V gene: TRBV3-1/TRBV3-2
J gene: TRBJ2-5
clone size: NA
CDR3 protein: CASSQGRRETKGETQYF
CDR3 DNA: TGTGCCAGCAGCCAAGGTCGTCGGGAGACCAAAGGCGAGACCCAGTACTTC

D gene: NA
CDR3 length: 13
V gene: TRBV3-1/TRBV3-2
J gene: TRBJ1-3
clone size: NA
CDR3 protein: CASSPDRKNTIYF
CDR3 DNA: TGTGCCAGCAGCCCAGACAGGAAAAACACCATATATTTT

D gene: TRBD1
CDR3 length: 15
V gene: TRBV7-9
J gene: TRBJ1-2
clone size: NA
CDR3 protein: CASSLATGTDYGYTF
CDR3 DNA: TGTGCCAGCAGCTTAGCGACCGGGACAGACTATGGCTACACCTTC

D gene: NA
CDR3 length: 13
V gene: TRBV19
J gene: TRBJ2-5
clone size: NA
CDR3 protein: CASRDRGSETQYF
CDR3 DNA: TGTGCCTCTAGGGATAGGGGCTCGGAGACCCAGTACTTC

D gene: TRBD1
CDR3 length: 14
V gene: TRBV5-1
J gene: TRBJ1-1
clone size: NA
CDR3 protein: CASSPDRVNTEAFF
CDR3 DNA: TGCGCCAGCAGCCCGGACAGGGTGAACACTGAAGCTTTCTTT

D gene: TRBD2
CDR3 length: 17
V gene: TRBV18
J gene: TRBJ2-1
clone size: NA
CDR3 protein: CASSRIPGTSGVIEQFF
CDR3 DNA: TGTGCCAGCTCTCGAATTCCCGGGACTAGCGGGGTTATTGAGCAGTTCTTC

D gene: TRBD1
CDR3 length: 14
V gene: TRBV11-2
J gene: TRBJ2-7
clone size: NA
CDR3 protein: CASSFSGQTYEQYF
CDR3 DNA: TGTGCCAGCAGCTTTTCGGGACAGACTTACGAGCAGTACTTC

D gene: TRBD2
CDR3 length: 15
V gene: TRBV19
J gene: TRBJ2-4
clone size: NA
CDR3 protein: CASSERGAGTNIQYF
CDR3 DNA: TGTGCCAGTAGTGAGCGGGGGGCCGGTACAAACATTCAGTACTTC

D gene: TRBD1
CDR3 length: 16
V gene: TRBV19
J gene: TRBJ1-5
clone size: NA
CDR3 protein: CASSTFGTGLNQPQHF
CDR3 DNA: TGTGCCAGTAGTACCTTTGGGACAGGGCTAAATCAGCCCCAGCATTTT

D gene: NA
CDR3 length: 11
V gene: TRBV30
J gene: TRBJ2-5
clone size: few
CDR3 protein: CACEREETQYF
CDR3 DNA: TGTGCCTGTGAACGGGAAGAGACCCAGTACTTC

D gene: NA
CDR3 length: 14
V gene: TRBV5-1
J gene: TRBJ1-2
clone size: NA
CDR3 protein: CASSLEAGAGGYTF
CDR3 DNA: TGCGCCAGCAGCTTGGAAGCGGGGGCAGGAGGCTACACCTTC

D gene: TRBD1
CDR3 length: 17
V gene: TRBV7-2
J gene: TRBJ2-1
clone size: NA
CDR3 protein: CASSLLVPGQGAVEQFF
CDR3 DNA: TGTGCCAGCAGCCTCCTCGTACCGGGACAGGGGGCGGTTGAGCAGTTCTTC

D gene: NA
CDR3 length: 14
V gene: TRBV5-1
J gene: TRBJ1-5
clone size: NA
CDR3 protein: CASSAGGGGQPQHF
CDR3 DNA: TGCGCCAGCTCAGCCGGGGGAGGCGGTCAGCCCCAGCATTTT

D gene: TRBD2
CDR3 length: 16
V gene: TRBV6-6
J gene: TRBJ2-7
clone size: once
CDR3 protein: CASSSPREGVGNEQYF
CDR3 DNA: TGTGCCAGCAGTTCCCCCCGGGAGGGGGTGGGCAACGAGCAGTACTTC

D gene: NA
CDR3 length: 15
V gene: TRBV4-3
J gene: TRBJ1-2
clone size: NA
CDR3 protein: CASSQDLPASDGYTF
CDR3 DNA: TGCGCCAGCAGCCAAGATCTTCCTGCGTCCGATGGCTACACCTTC

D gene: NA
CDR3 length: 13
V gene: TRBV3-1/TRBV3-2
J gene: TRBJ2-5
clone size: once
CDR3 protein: CASSPGVAETQYF
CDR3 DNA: TGTGCCAGCAGCCCAGGGGTGGCAGAGACCCAGTACTTC

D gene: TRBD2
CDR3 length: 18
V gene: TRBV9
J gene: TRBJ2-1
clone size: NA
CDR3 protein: CASSVQAGAGGAYNEQFF
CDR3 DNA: TGTGCCAGCAGCGTACAGGCGGGGGCCGGGGGGGCCTACAATGAGCAGTTCTTC

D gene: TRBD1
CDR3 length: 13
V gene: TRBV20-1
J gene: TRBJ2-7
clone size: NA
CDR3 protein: CSASEGARYEQYF
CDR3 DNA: TGCAGTGCTAGTGAGGGGGCTCGATACGAGCAGTACTTC

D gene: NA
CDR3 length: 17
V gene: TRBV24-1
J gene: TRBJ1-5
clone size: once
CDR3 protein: CATSDSAQGGWNQPQHF
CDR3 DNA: TGTGCCACCAGTGATTCAGCCCAGGGAGGATGGAATCAGCCCCAGCATTTT

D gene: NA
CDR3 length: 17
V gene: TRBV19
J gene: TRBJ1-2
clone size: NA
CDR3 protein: CASSIGRTANLDYGYTF
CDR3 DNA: TGTGCCAGTAGTATAGGACGGACAGCTAACCTCGACTATGGCTACACCTTC

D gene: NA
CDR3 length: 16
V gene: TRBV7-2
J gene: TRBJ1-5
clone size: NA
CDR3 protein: CASSLSGVQGPQPQHF
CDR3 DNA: TGTGCCAGCAGCTTATCCGGTGTACAGGGCCCTCAGCCCCAGCATTTT

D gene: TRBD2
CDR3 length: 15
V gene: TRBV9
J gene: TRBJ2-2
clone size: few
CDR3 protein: CASSSGLAGTGELFF
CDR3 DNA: TGTGCCAGCAGCTCAGGACTAGCGGGCACCGGGGAGCTGTTTTTT

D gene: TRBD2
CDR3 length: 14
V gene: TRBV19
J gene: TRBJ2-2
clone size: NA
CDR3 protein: CAAALRGGTGELFF
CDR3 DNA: TGTGCCGCGGCCCTACGGGGGGGCACCGGGGAGCTGTTTTTT

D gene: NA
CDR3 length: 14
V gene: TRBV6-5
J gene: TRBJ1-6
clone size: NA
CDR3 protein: CASRDGGVYSPLHF
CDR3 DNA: TGTGCCAGTCGGGATGGAGGGGTATACTCACCCCTCCACTTT